What follows are 21 T cell receptor beta chains derived from one specimen sequenced in a study of T cells after yellow fever vaccination. TCRdb passed the 5' RACE reads through MiXCR, listing each CDR3 protein once. The top ten clones hold roughly a quarter of a sample with some 52,000 distinct CDR3 sequences, 6.5% to 8% of them seen once. The specimen comprised CD8+ T cells not binding an NS4B(214-222) dextramer, sorted from PBMCs, sampled approximately 40 days after the first yellow fever vaccination. The receptor set was obtained from a man aged 18 to 29 who received the YFV17D yellow fever vaccine.

This clonotype was counted at least ten times. The J gene is TRBJ2-3, the V gene TRBV28; D is uncertain. The CDR3 loop spans 13 amino acids. The V gene lost 7 bases and the J gene lost 4 bases, with 12 bases spanning the gap. The germline gives CDR1 MDHEN, CDR2 SYDVKM. As DNA, the CDR3 is TGTGCCAGCACCACTGAAGGTCCAGATACGCAGTATTTT. It yields the protein CASTTEGPDTQYF.

The sample holds many counts of this clonotype. The chain uses TRBV14 and TRBJ2-2; 7 bases are a match to TRBD1. The CDR3 has 14 residues. Trimming cost V 6 bases and J 6 bases; bases outside gene matches: 7. Germline loops: CDR1 SGHDN, CDR2 FVKESK. CDR3 amino acids: CASSQTGVAGELFF. CDR3 nucleotide sequence: TGTGCCAGCAGTCAAACAGGGGTCGCCGGGGAGCTGTTTTTT. Full variable domain (remainder filled in from reference TRBV14 and TRBJ2-2): EAGVTQFPSHSVIEKGQTVTLRCDPISGHDNLYWYRRVMGKEIKFLLHFVKESKQDESGMPNNRFLAERTGGTYSTLKVQPAELEDSGVYFCASSQTGVAGELFFGEGSRLTVL.

This clonotype has only a few counts. The chain joins TRBV4-1 to TRBJ2-1; D not resolved. In germline, CDR1 is MGHRA, CDR2 YSYEKL. V was pared by 4 bases and J by 3 bases, with 7 bases between. CDR3 length: 13 residues. CDR3 DNA sequence: TGCGCCAGCAGCCTGGGTGACTACAATGAGCAGTTCTTC. Translating it yields CASSLGDYNEQFF.

This clonotype was recorded once. A read error may explain this, as a much larger clone is one base away. V usage is TRBV3-1 and J usage is TRBJ2-3; D tentatively fits TRBD1 or TRBD2 (6 bases each). Trimming pared 0 bases from V and 1 base from J, leaving 11 bases between. The CDR3 runs 16 residues. CDR1 and CDR2 (germline): LGHDT, YNNKEL (reference sequence). The CDR3 bases are TGTGCCAGCAGCCAAGATAGGGGGGCGGGCACAGATACGCAGTATTTT. Translating it yields CASSQDRGAGTDTQYF.

This clonotype appeared many times. V gene TRBV7-2 combines with J gene TRBJ2-3; 7 nucleotides line up with TRBD2. The V gene end was trimmed by 1 base and the J gene end by 2 bases; junction bases not matched to a gene: 3. The CDR3 loop spans 15 amino acids. Germline V gene sequence: CDR1 SGHTA, CDR2 FQGNSA. Here the CDR3 DNA reads TGTGCCAGCAGCTTAGGTCTAGCGGTCACAGATACGCAGTATTTT. This translates into CASSLGLAVTDTQYF.

There are a few counts of this clonotype. The chain has TRBV4-1 and TRBJ2-7; TRBD1 might be the D (7 bases). This CDR3 contains 16 residues. Germline loops: CDR1 MGHRA, CDR2 YSYEKL. Trimming removed 0 bases at V and 3 bases at J, with 15 bases between. This CDR3 reads CASSQDWGDSLYEQYV. The CDR3 DNA reads TGCGCCAGCAGCCAAGATTGGGGGGACAGCCTCTACGAGCAGTACGTC.

This clonotype came up many times. The chain links TRBV5-1 to TRBJ2-1; D may be TRBD2 (5 bases). V lost 0 bases to trimming and J lost 1 base, with 8 bases between them. The germline V gene encodes CDR1 SGHRS and CDR2 YFSETQ. The CDR3 contains 15 residues. In DNA form, the CDR3 reads TGCGCCAGCAGCTTGGTGCCGGGGTCCTACAATGAGCAGTTCTTC. Translated: CASSLVPGSYNEQFF.

This clonotype was found a few times. This chain joins TRBV4-3 and TRBJ1-4; D gene unclear. Germline assignment: CDR1 LGHNA and CDR2 YSLEER. The CDR3 sequence is 15 residues long. V was pared by 4 bases and J by 0 bases, with 9 bases between. CDR3 nucleotide sequence: TGCGCCAGCAGCCTCTACGCAGCAACTAATGAAAAACTGTTTTTT. Amino acids: CASSLYAATNEKLFF.

There are many counts of this clonotype. The rearrangement links TRBV6-2 or TRBV6-3 to TRBJ1-5; D is ambiguous. V was trimmed by 6 bases and J by 2 bases, leaving 8 bases between them. CDR3 length: 13 amino acids. Germline V CDR1 and CDR2: MNHEY, SVGEGT. In DNA, the CDR3 is TGTGCCAGCAGCGTAGTTCGCAATCAGCCCCAGCATTTT. Translation gives CASSVVRNQPQHF.

The rearrangement joins TRBV7-8 to TRBJ2-5; TRBD2 matches at 7 bases. This CDR3 spans 16 amino acids. J gave up 3 bases and V 5 bases, and 12 bases lay outside the gene matches. The germline gives CDR1 SGHVS, CDR2 FQNEAQ. The chain's CDR3 is CASSKSPGTTKETQYF. In nucleotides, the CDR3 is TGTGCCAGCAGCAAATCGCCCGGGACTACCAAAGAGACCCAGTACTTC. Combining the CDR3 with reference TRBV7-8 and TRBJ2-5 gives the whole variable domain GAGVSQSPRYKVAKRGQDVALRCDPISGHVSLFWYQQALGQGPEFLTYFQNEAQLDKSGLPSDRFFAERPEGSVSTLKIQRTQQEDSAVYLCASSKSPGTTKETQYFGPGTRLLVL.

This clonotype was observed a handful of times. The chain uses TRBV5-4 and TRBJ2-5, with 7 bases fitting TRBD2. V shed 1 base, J shed 1 base, and the junction held 1 base outside the gene matches. The CDR3 contains 14 residues. Germline CDR1 and CDR2: SGHNT and YYREEE (reference sequence). The CDR3 is CASSLTGGQETQYF. The CDR3 coding sequence is TGTGCCAGCAGCTTGACGGGGGGCCAAGAGACCCAGTACTTC.

The sample holds many counts of this clonotype. The chain couples TRBV6-4 to TRBJ2-2; D gene ambiguous. CDR1 and CDR2 (germline): MRHNA, SNTAGT. The CDR3 loop spans 13 amino acids. Trimming stripped 2 bases from V and 5 bases from J, with 6 bases between. The DNA of the CDR3 is TGTGCCAGCAGTGACGGGGAAACCGGGGAGCTGTTTTTT. Translating it yields CASSDGETGELFF.

This chain uses TRBV20-1 with TRBJ1-5, with D possibly matching TRBD1 (5 bases). Trimming shortened V by 6 bases and J by 9 bases, and 12 bases separated the two germline ends. There are 11 residues in the CDR3. Germline CDR1 and CDR2: DFQATT and SNEGSKA (reference sequence). CDR3 loop: CSAPWGGPQHF. The CDR3 coding sequence is TGCAGTGCCCCTTGGGGGGGGCCCCAGCATTTT.

This chain links TRBV5-4 with TRBJ2-7, with D perhaps TRBD2 (6 bases). The CDR3 is 15 residues long. Germline V CDR1 and CDR2: SGHNT, YYREEE (reference sequence). Trimming removed 4 bases from V and 0 bases from J, with 14 bases in between. This chain's CDR3 is CASSTGGEGSYEQYV. CDR3 in DNA: TGTGCCAGCAGCACCGGGGGAGAGGGCTCCTACGAGCAGTACGTC.

This clonotype was recorded many times. The chain has TRBV27 and TRBJ2-7; 7 bases line up with TRBD1. The CDR3 runs to 16 residues. The junction had 10 bases not matched to a gene; V was cut back by 2 bases and J by 3 bases. From germline, CDR1 is MNHEY and CDR2 SMNVEV (reference sequence). Here the CDR3 reads CASSLIGGAGGYEQYF. The CDR3 DNA follows: TGTGCCAGCAGTTTAATCGGTGGGGCAGGGGGCTACGAGCAGTACTTC.

This clonotype was detected a few times. The genes are TRBV12-3 or TRBV12-4 and TRBJ1-4; no firm D call. The CDR3 covers 14 residues. The ends were cut back, 3 bases at V and 5 bases at J, with 10 bases in the middle. The CDR3 DNA reads as TGTGCCAGCAGTTTTCCCAGCCCCAATGAAAAACTGTTTTTT. Encoded protein: CASSFPSPNEKLFF.

This clonotype was recorded at least ten times. The chain carries TRBV10-3 and TRBJ1-1, with D perhaps matching TRBD1 (5 bases). This CDR3 has 13 residues. CDR1 ENHRY and CDR2 SYGVKD come from the germline V gene. Trimming cost V 7 bases and J 5 bases, with 14 bases left between them. CDR3 in DNA: TGTGCCATCAAACTTCCAGGGCGAACTGAAGCTTTCTTT. It is translated as CAIKLPGRTEAFF.

This clonotype has just a few counts. The chain carries TRBV11-2 and TRBJ2-3; possible D gene TRBD2, 7 bases. CDR1 and CDR2 (germline): SGHAT, FQNNGV. The germline V and J ends were trimmed by 5 bases and 2 bases, with 17 bases remaining between them. CDR3 length equals 16 residues. The CDR3, as DNA: TGTGCCAGCAGCGTAGGGGGGGGCGGGACCACAGATACGCAGTATTTT. It translates to CASSVGGGGTTDTQYF.

This clonotype appeared a few times. CDR3 in DNA: TGTGCCAGCAGCCAGTCGGCAGGTACGCAGTTCTTC. This translates into CASSQSAGTQFF. The rearrangement joins TRBV5-5 to TRBJ2-1, with D uncertain. Germline V lookup: CDR1 SGHKS, CDR2 YYEKEE (reference sequence). This CDR3 contains 12 residues. V dropped 4 bases and J dropped 12 bases, with 14 bases sitting between them.

This clonotype was counted between two and nine times. The chain recombines TRBV24-1 with TRBJ2-4, with TRBD2 matching 8 bases. This CDR3 is 15 amino acids long. V gave up 1 base and J gave up 4 bases; unmatched junction bases: 2. Per the germline V gene, CDR1 is KGHDR and CDR2 is SFDVKD. The CDR3 loop is CATSDFPGGKNIQYF. CDR3 DNA sequence: TGTGCCACCAGTGATTTTCCGGGGGGGAAAAACATTCAGTACTTC.

The CDR3 nucleotides are TGCGCCAGCAGCCGAACTAGCGGGGCCTACAATGAGCAGTTCTTC. Protein sequence: CASSRTSGAYNEQFF. The chain carries TRBV4-1 and TRBJ2-1, with 10 bases matching TRBD2. The CDR3 has 15 residues. Germline V lookup: CDR1 MGHRA, CDR2 YSYEKL. The V and J ends lost 4 bases and 2 bases, in that order; junction bases with no gene match: 2.